This TCR beta chain came from a study of blood T cell repertoires in COVID-19. Study summary: T cells, B-cell-depleted T cells, or PBMCs provided the cDNA or gDNA that served as material.

V lost 4 bases and J 3 bases, leaving 13 bases between the germline ends. Germline CDR1 and CDR2: SGDLS and YYNGEE. CDR3 length equals 15 residues. The assay was immunoSEQ multiplex PCR, and TCRdb's table has in-frame clones only and misses some. The repertoire has about 160,000 clones, about 88% of them found once; the top ten carry roughly 1%. The TCR comes from a man in his forties with acute or convalescent COVID-19. The rearrangement joins TRBV9 to TRBJ1-4; D unresolved. Material: peripheral blood. The CDR3 reads CASSFLGASNEKLFF. CDR3 DNA sequence: TGTGCCAGCAGCTTCCTGGGCGCATCTAATGAAAAACTGTTTTTT.